This TCR beta chain was recovered during a study of T cells in Graves' hyperthyroidism and ophthalmopathy (dated by TCRdb to about 2019). For the study in its entirety: Peripheral blood samples were taken at initial diagnosis, before any treatment was given. A discovery cohort of about 96 patients, approximately 44 with Graves' ophthalmopathy and 55 to 60 with stable Graves' hyperthyroidism, was used to find distinguishing TCR V-J signatures. An independent validation cohort of fewer than 20 hyperthyroidism patients and roughly 16 patients who later progressed to ophthalmopathy tested prospective prediction of ophthalmopathy. The 90 or so discovery patients were randomly split 7:3 into training and test sets. The study also compared thyroid tissue and blood T-cell repertoires from about 6 Graves' hyperthyroidism patients. After sampling, hyperthyroidism patients received methimazole starting at 30 mg daily, and ophthalmopathy patients received high-dose intravenous methylprednisolone. The paper describes TCR Vbeta CDR3 sequencing of some 130 peripheral blood samples, made up of fewer than 50 ophthalmopathy patients, 70 to 75 hyperthyroidism patients and about 17 progressor patients.

Overall study results and their limits: In cross-validation, a model built on a 13 V-J signature told ophthalmopathy apart from stable hyperthyroidism with approximately 90% sensitivity and approximately 84% specificity, and in testing the same model reached 80%/75%. During validation, the model predicted progression to ophthalmopathy a median of around 7 months ahead of onset, with roughly 65% sensitivity and 72% to 80% specificity. Sample size was not statistically predetermined, and blinding of investigators to group allocation was not performed. Most expanded thyroid clonotypes (frequency above 0.001) were also detected in blood, suggesting blood repertoires may reflect thyroid immune responses.

This clonotype was picked up many times. Its antigen is currently not known. There are no base qualities to consult, and no much larger clone falls within one base. Looking up the germline V gene yields CDR1 MDHEN and CDR2 SYDVKM. The CDR3 starts with the cysteine, ends with the phenylalanine, and has 16 residues. The read is trimmed to its CDR3 DNA, 48 bases read in frame from base 1. The junction shows trimming of 7 bases on V and 6 bases on J, and the gene matches do not reach 15 bases of it. The TCR beta CDR3 regions were amplified from the RNA transcripts. For the first round of RT-PCR on the TCR CDR3, the HTBI primer set was used together with the Qiagen OneStep RT-PCR kit. Libraries were constructed in a second round of multiplex PCR, after which size selection and purification were performed. Sequencing of the libraries was done on an Illumina HiSeq2000 using paired-end 100 bp reads. Concerning the study's data processing: Raw data were processed with SOAPnuke, discarding reads with adapters, uncalled bases, mean Phred below 15, or no exact constant-primer or identifier match. High-quality paired reads were merged with COPE v1.2.5, and unique nucleotide sequences were defined as clonotypes. Clonotypes were aligned to IMGT TRBV, TRBD and TRBJ reference segments using MiTCR v1.1. Only V-J combinations with frequency above 0.0001, covering 99% to 99.2% of repertoires, were analysed. A TCS score was defined as the ratio between F50 (clonal expansion) and ExV (chaos), using BLOSUM62-based TCRdist between CDR3 peptides within each V-J. Welch's t-statistics and random forest reduced several hundred V-J features to 10 to 15, which were used in a naive Bayes classifier (R e1071). TCRdb ran its own pipeline on the public reads, namely fastp trimming at Q25 and MiXCR clone calling, and kept in-frame beta chains. Records with the same CDR3 protein are collapsed into one entry carrying the most frequent genes and DNA. These V and J calls are TCRdb output, not the study's own analysis. The sample contains hundreds of thousands of distinct CDR3 sequences, around 15% of them found a single time. Together, the top ten hold 3.5% to 4% of the sample.

Stable Graves' hyperthyroidism was defined as no progression to ophthalmopathy during 18 months of follow-up. Hyperthyroidism patients were newly diagnosed, had a disease duration of under 2 months, and were aged 18 to 65 years. The study excluded patients with uncontrolled infections, other autoimmune diseases, pregnancy or lactation. Clinical symptoms, serum thyroxine and TRAb, thyroid ultrasound, and orbital computed tomography formed the basis for the diagnoses. PBMCs were separated from around 9.1 ml of fresh peripheral blood using Ficoll-Paque density gradient centrifugation. Total RNA was extracted using Trizol reagent, and RNA quality was assessed on an Agilent 2100 Bioanalyzer.

Sequenced input: blood. This receptor chain uses TRBV28 and TRBJ2-3; 8 bases in between match TRBD2. The source is a woman in her 30s with Graves' hyperthyroidism. The DNA is TGTGCCAGCACTTCGGAACCGGGACTAGTCGGTGATACGCAGTATTTT. It encodes CASTSEPGLVGDTQYF.